These 15 T cell receptor beta chains share one sample of origin, sequenced in a study of T cells in women clearing cervical HPV infection. Measured with immunoSEQ multiplex PCR; TCRdb has only the in-frame clones, and not every one. The specimen's table records more than 20,000 clones. The sequenced material came from blood buffy coat. Source of these receptors: a woman aged 18-70 years with a cervical HPV16 infection that either progressed to CIN3+ or cleared (not recorded which).

Concerning this clone: The CDR3 extends 3 residues past the end of the read, so its final part is completed from the germline J gene. V and J are TRBV5-5 and TRBJ2-2, with a weak D call TRBD1 (5 bases). The germline V gene encodes CDR1 SGHKS and CDR2 YYEKEE (reference sequence). The length of the CDR3 is 15 residues. V was clipped by 0 bases and J by 2 bases, with 8 bases between them. The CDR3 DNA, read in part, is TGTGCCAGCAGCTTGGAGGGGATTAACACCGGGGAG. Translating gives CASSLEGINTGE. The whole CDR3 protein is CASSLEGINTGELFF.

A remark on this clone: The read terminates 3 residues before the CDR3 end, so the remaining end is supplied by the germline J gene. The rearrangement uses TRBV6-1 and TRBJ1-2, with D possibly TRBD1 on 6 matching bases. This CDR3 region has 13 residues. The ends were cut back, 6 bases at V and 6 bases at J, with 14 bases in the middle. The germline V gene has CDR1 MNHNS and CDR2 SASEGT. The CDR3 bases that were read are TGTGCCAGCAGAGAAATACAGGGCCATGGC. It is translated as CASREIQGHG. The CDR3 in full is CASREIQGHGYTF.

The covered CDR3 bases are TGTGCCAGCTCACCACCGCGACAGGTGCCCACACTAGCCAAAAACATT. Encoded protein: CASSPPRQVPTLAKNI. The entire CDR3 is CASSPPRQVPTLAKNIQYF. This sequence joins TRBV18 and TRBJ2-4; a possible D gene is TRBD1 (6 bases). Read sequence stops 3 residues before the CDR3 end, and the germline J gene provides the missing end. Germline V lookup: CDR1 KGHSH, CDR2 LQKENI. This CDR3 has 19 amino acids. V was pared by 0 bases and J by 0 bases, with 18 bases between.

As for this clone: The read ends 3 residues before the CDR3 terminus; that terminus is restored from the germline J gene. The chain combines TRBV7-8 with TRBJ2-7, with TRBD1 matching 9 bases. The length of the CDR3 is 16 residues. From germline, CDR1 is SGHVS and CDR2 FQNEAQ. The junction had 10 bases not matched to a gene; V was cut back by 1 base and J by 6 bases. The CDR3 DNA, read in part, is TGTGCCAGCAGCTTAGGCCCGGGGACAGGGACAGGCGAG. Protein sequence: CASSLGPGTGTGE. The whole CDR3 protein reads CASSLGPGTGTGEQYF.

Incomplete CDR3 DNA: TGTGCCAGCAGTCTAGCAGTTAGGAATGAG. Translating it yields CASSLAVRNE. The entire CDR3 protein is CASSLAVRNEQFF. The genes are TRBV7-9 and TRBJ2-1; the D gene is possibly TRBD2 (5 bases). The CDR3 goes on 3 residues after the read ends, and that part is filled in from the germline J gene. V lost 6 bases, J lost 7 bases, and 13 bases lay in between. The CDR3 consists of 13 residues. Germline V gives CDR1 SEHNR, CDR2 FQNEAQ (reference sequence).

Concerning this clone itself: The CDR3 is cut off 3 residues early in the read; its end comes from the germline J gene. The V and J genes are TRBV10-3 and TRBJ1-3; 7 bases match TRBD1. This CDR3 contains 14 residues. V trimming: 2 bases; J trimming: 5 bases; junction bases outside the gene matches: 3. The germline CDR1 and CDR2 sequences are ENHRY and SYGVKD. The CDR3 bases that were read are TGTGCCATCAGTGAGACGGACAGGAGAAACACC. Its protein product is CAISETDRRNT. The full CDR3 protein reads CAISETDRRNTIYF.

On this clone: The missing CDR3 end, 3 residues past where the read stops, is filled in from the germline J gene. This chain connects TRBV19 to TRBJ2-1; the match to TRBD2 covers 13 bases. This CDR3 contains 16 residues. CDR1 and CDR2 (germline): LNHDA, SQIVND (reference sequence). The V and J ends lost 5 bases and 5 bases, in that order; junction bases with no gene match: 6. The sequenced CDR3 bases are TGTGCCAGTAGTCCAGCGACTAGCGGGGGGAACAATGAG. Its protein is CASSPATSGGNNE. The full CDR3 sequence reads CASSPATSGGNNEQFF. Supplemented by reference TRBV19 and TRBJ2-1, the full variable domain reads DGGITQSPKYLFRKEGQNVTLSCEQNLNHDAMYWYRQDPGQGLRLIYYSQIVNDFQKGDIAEGYSVSREKKESFPLTVTSAQKNPTAFYLCASSPATSGGNNEQFFGPGTRLTVL.

Points on this clone: The sequence runs out 3 residues before the end of the CDR3; the remainder is reconstructed from the germline J gene. The chain recombines TRBV13 with TRBJ2-2, with D uncertain. This CDR3 contains 11 residues. The germline CDR1 and CDR2 sequences are PRHDT and FYEKMQ (reference sequence). The CDR3 loop reads CASSQNEKLFF. Incomplete CDR3 DNA: TGTGCCAGCAGCCAGAATGAAAAG.

As for this clone: The CDR3 end lies 3 residues beyond the end of the read and is filled in from the germline J gene. The chain has TRBV18 and TRBJ2-1; D gene ambiguous. Trimming removed 2 bases at V and 4 bases at J, with 9 bases between. The CDR3 runs to 14 residues. Looked up from germline, CDR1 is KGHSH and CDR2 is LQKENI. Partial CDR3 DNA: TGTGCCAGCTCACCAAGGGTGAGGTACAATGAG. Its translation is CASSPRVRYNE. From start to end, the CDR3 is CASSPRVRYNEQFF.

On this clone itself: Read sequence stops 3 residues before the CDR3 end, and the germline J gene provides the missing end. The chain joins TRBV20-1 to TRBJ2-7; D gene unclear. V was clipped by 6 bases and J by 4 bases, with 10 bases between them. From germline, CDR1 is DFQATT and CDR2 SNEGSKA (reference sequence). The CDR3 consists of 11 residues. The sequenced CDR3 bases are TGCAGTGCGCCGTACAGTTACGAG. Its protein is CSAPYSYE. The whole CDR3 protein is CSAPYSYEQYF.

With respect to this clone: The CDR3 goes on 3 residues after the read ends, and that part is filled in from the germline J gene. The chain recombines TRBV20-1 with TRBJ2-1; 9 nucleotides line up with TRBD2. The J segment lost 2 bases and the V segment lost 3 bases, leaving 11 bases of the junction unmatched. The germline V gene encodes CDR1 DFQATT and CDR2 SNEGSKA (reference sequence). The CDR3 covers 17 residues. CDR3 region: CSASMAGGSSTYNEQFF. The part of the CDR3 DNA that was read is TGCAGTGCTAGTATGGCGGGGGGGTCTAGTACCTACAATGAG.

Comments on this clone: The missing CDR3 end, 3 residues past where the read stops, is filled in from the germline J gene. This chain connects TRBV6-1 to TRBJ1-3; D gene uncertain. This CDR3 has 15 amino acids. CDR1 MNHNS and CDR2 SASEGT come from the germline V gene. V was pared by 4 bases and J by 3 bases, with 13 bases between. The covered CDR3 bases are TGTGCCAGCAGTGCGGTTGGAGGGTATGGAAACACC. It specifies CASSAVGGYGNT. The whole CDR3 sequence reads CASSAVGGYGNTIYF.

Details on this clone: The read is 3 residues too short to cover the CDR3 end, so that end is filled in from the germline J gene. V usage is TRBV20-1 and J usage is TRBJ1-1; 7 bases fit TRBD1. The V gene's germline CDR1 is DFQATT and CDR2 SNEGSKA (reference sequence). CDR3 size: 14 residues. The trim removed 0 bases at V and 1 base at J, leaving 2 bases unmatched. This CDR3 reads CSAREGQRNTEAFF. The part of the CDR3 DNA that was read is TGCAGTGCTAGAGAGGGACAGAGGAACACTGAA.

Points on this clone: The read terminates 3 residues ahead of where the CDR3 ends, so the germline J gene completes it. V is TRBV19 and J is TRBJ1-2; 9 nucleotides line up with TRBD1. The V and J ends lost 1 base and 4 bases, in that order; junction bases with no gene match: 4. Germline V lookup: CDR1 LNHDA, CDR2 SQIVND (reference sequence). This CDR3 region has 15 residues. This CDR3 is CASSIVRGQGYGYTF. The sequenced CDR3 bases are TGTGCCAGTAGTATAGTCCGGGGACAGGGCTATGGC.

As for this clone: One end of the junction fails to match germline, which may point to a read error. From the germline J gene comes the end of the CDR3, since the read stops 3 residues before it. This rearrangement joins TRBV7-7 to TRBJ2-1, with TRBD2 identical over 8 bases. Germline CDR1 and CDR2: SSHAT and FNYEAQ (reference sequence). The CDR3 consists of 16 residues. The sequenced CDR3 bases are TGTGCTAGCAGCGCATCCGGGACTAGAGTACCCAATGAG. It is translated as CASSASGTRVPNE. In full, the CDR3 is CASSASGTRVPNEQFF. Based on the CDR3 plus reference TRBV7-7 and TRBJ2-1, the full variable domain is GAGVSQSPRYKVTKRGQDVTLRCDPISSHATLYWYQQALGQGPEFLTYFNYEAQPDKSGLPSDRFSAERPEGSISTLTIQRTEQRDSAMYRCASSASGTRVPNEQFFGPGTRLTVL.